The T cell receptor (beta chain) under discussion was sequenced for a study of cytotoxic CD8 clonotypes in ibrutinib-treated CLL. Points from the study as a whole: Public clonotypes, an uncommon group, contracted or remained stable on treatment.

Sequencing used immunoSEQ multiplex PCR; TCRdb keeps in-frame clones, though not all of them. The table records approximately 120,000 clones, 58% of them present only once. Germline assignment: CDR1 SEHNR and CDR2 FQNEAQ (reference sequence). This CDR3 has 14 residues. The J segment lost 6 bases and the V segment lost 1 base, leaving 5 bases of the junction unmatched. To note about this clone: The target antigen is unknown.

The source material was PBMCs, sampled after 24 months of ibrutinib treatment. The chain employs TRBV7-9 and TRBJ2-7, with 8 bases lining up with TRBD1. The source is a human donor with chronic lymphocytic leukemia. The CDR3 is CASSLEQGVGEQYF. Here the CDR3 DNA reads TGTGCCAGCAGCTTAGAACAGGGGGTGGGCGAGCAGTACTTC.